Listed below are T cell receptor beta chains from one sample, sequenced in a study of cytomegalovirus exposure and HLA in healthy donors. Profiling relied on immunoSEQ multiplex PCR, and the TCRdb table lists in-frame clones only, not all of them. There are 250,000 to 400,000 clones in the sample; approximately 86% occur only once, and around 0.96% lies in the top ten. Sequences were obtained from PBMCs. These receptors all stem from a man aged 25 to 40 in good health and CMV-seronegative. CDR3s include the opening cysteine and the closing phenylalanine or tryptophan. Fields, in order: clone size, D gene, V gene, J gene, CDR3 protein, CDR3 DNA. A D gene is named only where the DNA matches it firmly. A row's size may be missing; if present it is once, few, many or a size class.

clone_size: -; d_call: TRBD2; v_call: TRBV7-2; j_call: TRBJ2-3; cdr3_aa: CASSLGGLAGAASTDTQYF; cdr3_nt: TGTGCCAGCAGCTTAGGAGGGCTAGCGGGGGCCGCTAGCACAGATACGCAGTATTTT
clone_size: -; d_call: TRBD1; v_call: TRBV5-5; j_call: TRBJ2-7; cdr3_aa: CASSSGTGGFYEQYF; cdr3_nt: TGTGCCAGCAGCTCGGGGACAGGGGGCTTTTACGAGCAGTACTTC
clone_size: -; d_call: TRBD1; v_call: TRBV5-6; j_call: TRBJ2-3; cdr3_aa: CASSLVTGEITDTQYF; cdr3_nt: TGTGCCAGCAGCTTGGTTACAGGGGAAATCACAGATACGCAGTATTTT
clone_size: -; d_call: -; v_call: TRBV5-4; j_call: TRBJ2-3; cdr3_aa: CASTQGQLTDTQYF; cdr3_nt: TGTGCCAGCACCCAGGGGCAGCTAACAGATACGCAGTATTTT
clone_size: -; d_call: -; v_call: TRBV6-1; j_call: TRBJ2-3; cdr3_aa: CASSGGRRGLSDTQYF; cdr3_nt: TGTGCCAGCAGTGGGGGGAGGAGGGGGCTATCAGATACGCAGTATTTT
clone_size: -; d_call: -; v_call: TRBV6-5; j_call: TRBJ2-2; cdr3_aa: CASSYSWGANTGELFF; cdr3_nt: TGTGCCAGCAGTTACTCGTGGGGAGCGAACACCGGGGAGCTGTTTTTT
clone_size: -; d_call: -; v_call: TRBV28; j_call: TRBJ2-7; cdr3_aa: CASSLKLTYEQYF; cdr3_nt: TGTGCCAGCAGCCTGAAACTGACCTACGAGCAGTACTTC
clone_size: -; d_call: -; v_call: TRBV7-6; j_call: TRBJ2-7; cdr3_aa: CASSPYTGTYEQYF; cdr3_nt: TGTGCCAGCAGCCCGTATACAGGGACCTACGAGCAGTACTTC
clone_size: -; d_call: -; v_call: TRBV7-7; j_call: TRBJ1-3; cdr3_aa: CASSLEDRSGNTIYF; cdr3_nt: TGTGCCAGCAGCTTAGAAGACAGGTCTGGAAACACCATATATTTT
clone_size: -; d_call: -; v_call: TRBV9; j_call: TRBJ1-1; cdr3_aa: CASSVGRNTEAFF; cdr3_nt: TGTGCCAGCAGCGTGGGGAGGAACACTGAAGCTTTCTTT
clone_size: -; d_call: TRBD2; v_call: TRBV5-4; j_call: TRBJ2-3; cdr3_aa: CASSYPSGGNTDTQYF; cdr3_nt: TGTGCCAGCAGCTACCCTAGCGGGGGCAACACAGATACGCAGTATTTT
clone_size: -; d_call: -; v_call: TRBV19; j_call: TRBJ1-3; cdr3_aa: CASSTQGMAGNTIYF; cdr3_nt: TGTGCCAGTAGTACACAGGGAATGGCTGGAAACACCATATATTTT
clone_size: -; d_call: -; v_call: TRBV11-2; j_call: TRBJ2-7; cdr3_aa: CASSLGRGNYEQYF; cdr3_nt: TGTGCCAGCAGCTTAGGGCGGGGCAACTACGAGCAGTACTTC
clone_size: -; d_call: TRBD2; v_call: TRBV19; j_call: TRBJ2-7; cdr3_aa: CASSWTSHSYEQYF; cdr3_nt: TGTGCCAGTAGCTGGACTAGCCACTCCTACGAGCAGTACTTC
clone_size: once; d_call: -; v_call: TRBV7-9; j_call: TRBJ1-1; cdr3_aa: CASSRTTEAFF; cdr3_nt: TGTGCCAGCAGCCGAACAACTGAAGCTTTCTTT
clone_size: -; d_call: TRBD1; v_call: TRBV6-1; j_call: TRBJ1-2; cdr3_aa: CASPGTGGDGYTF; cdr3_nt: TGTGCCAGTCCCGGGACAGGAGGGGATGGCTACACCTTC
clone_size: -; d_call: TRBD1; v_call: TRBV2; j_call: TRBJ2-7; cdr3_aa: CASSRDRTTYEQYF; cdr3_nt: TGTGCCAGCAGTCGGGACAGAACAACCTACGAGCAGTACTTC
clone_size: -; d_call: TRBD1; v_call: TRBV5-1; j_call: TRBJ2-2; cdr3_aa: CASSSTGTLQGGELFF; cdr3_nt: TGCGCCAGCAGCTCGACAGGGACATTACAGGGCGGGGAGCTGTTTTTT
clone_size: -; d_call: -; v_call: TRBV7-9; j_call: TRBJ2-3; cdr3_aa: CASSRRDQEADTQYF; cdr3_nt: TGTGCCAGCAGCAGGAGGGACCAGGAGGCGGATACGCAGTATTTT
clone_size: once; d_call: TRBD1; v_call: TRBV27; j_call: TRBJ1-2; cdr3_aa: CASSPGTGGRVYGYTF; cdr3_nt: TGTGCCAGCAGTCCAGGGACAGGGGGCAGAGTTTATGGCTACACCTTC
clone_size: -; d_call: TRBD1; v_call: TRBV6-6; j_call: TRBJ2-5; cdr3_aa: CASSYSGQGQETQYF; cdr3_nt: TGTGCCAGCAGTTACTCGGGACAGGGACAAGAGACCCAGTACTTC
clone_size: -; d_call: TRBD1; v_call: TRBV7-9; j_call: TRBJ2-1; cdr3_aa: CASSMTGIDEQFF; cdr3_nt: TGTGCCAGCAGCATGACAGGGATCGATGAGCAGTTCTTC
clone_size: -; d_call: -; v_call: TRBV4-2; j_call: TRBJ1-5; cdr3_aa: CASSQGGQSNQPQHF; cdr3_nt: TGTGCCAGCAGCCAGGGCGGACAGAGCAATCAGCCCCAGCATTTT
clone_size: once; d_call: -; v_call: TRBV5-5; j_call: TRBJ1-3; cdr3_aa: CASSLAPGSTGNTIYF; cdr3_nt: TGTGCCAGCAGCTTGGCCCCAGGAAGTACTGGAAACACCATATATTTT
clone_size: -; d_call: -; v_call: TRBV28; j_call: TRBJ2-7; cdr3_aa: CASSGEGGIRSEQYF; cdr3_nt: TGTGCCAGCAGCGGGGAGGGGGGCATAAGGAGCGAGCAGTACTTC
clone_size: -; d_call: TRBD2; v_call: TRBV6-1; j_call: TRBJ2-3; cdr3_aa: CASSGLAADTQYF; cdr3_nt: TGTGCCAGCAGCGGACTAGCGGCAGATACGCAGTATTTT
clone_size: -; d_call: TRBD1; v_call: TRBV5-1; j_call: TRBJ2-5; cdr3_aa: CASSAQGRGQETQYF; cdr3_nt: TGCGCCAGCAGCGCACAGGGGCGCGGACAAGAGACCCAGTACTTC
clone_size: -; d_call: -; v_call: TRBV7-9; j_call: TRBJ2-3; cdr3_aa: CASSPGYREDTQYF; cdr3_nt: TGTGCCAGCAGCCCCGGGTACAGGGAAGATACGCAGTATTTT
clone_size: -; d_call: TRBD2; v_call: TRBV15; j_call: TRBJ2-2; cdr3_aa: CATSRVAGAPGGELFF; cdr3_nt: TGTGCCACCAGCAGAGTAGCGGGGGCTCCGGGCGGGGAGCTGTTTTTT
clone_size: -; d_call: TRBD1; v_call: TRBV5-1; j_call: TRBJ1-5; cdr3_aa: CASSLSTGGQPQHF; cdr3_nt: TGCGCCAGCAGCTTGTCGACAGGGGGACAGCCCCAGCATTTT
clone_size: -; d_call: TRBD2; v_call: TRBV4-2; j_call: TRBJ2-3; cdr3_aa: CASSQSGSSGYLDTQYF; cdr3_nt: TGTGCCAGCAGCCAAAGCGGATCTAGCGGGTATTTGGATACGCAGTATTTT
clone_size: once; d_call: TRBD1; v_call: TRBV2; j_call: TRBJ2-5; cdr3_aa: CASSHTCTPTHLETTGEETQYF; cdr3_nt: TGTGCCAGCAGCCACACCTGTACCCCAACACACCTAGAAACAACAGGGGAAGAGACCCAGTACTTC
clone_size: -; d_call: -; v_call: TRBV19; j_call: TRBJ1-1; cdr3_aa: CASSYVSMNTEAFF; cdr3_nt: TGTGCCAGTAGTTACGTTTCTATGAACACTGAAGCTTTCTTT
clone_size: -; d_call: -; v_call: TRBV5-4; j_call: TRBJ1-2; cdr3_aa: CASSPSWGSNYGYTF; cdr3_nt: TGTGCCAGCAGCCCCTCGTGGGGCAGTAACTATGGCTACACCTTC
clone_size: -; d_call: -; v_call: TRBV19; j_call: TRBJ1-3; cdr3_aa: CASRYGPASGNTIYF; cdr3_nt: TGTGCCAGTAGATATGGGCCGGCATCGGGAAACACCATATATTTT
clone_size: -; d_call: -; v_call: TRBV10-3; j_call: TRBJ1-1; cdr3_aa: CAISAVRVWTEAFF; cdr3_nt: TGTGCCATCAGTGCCGTCCGGGTGTGGACTGAAGCTTTCTTT
clone_size: -; d_call: TRBD2; v_call: TRBV27; j_call: TRBJ2-7; cdr3_aa: CASSKTSGGLYYEQYF; cdr3_nt: TGTGCCAGCAGCAAAACCAGCGGGGGCCTATACTACGAGCAGTACTTC
clone_size: -; d_call: TRBD1; v_call: TRBV5-1; j_call: TRBJ1-5; cdr3_aa: CASSMTGDSNQPQHF; cdr3_nt: TGCGCCAGCAGCATGACAGGGGATAGCAATCAGCCCCAGCATTTT
clone_size: few; d_call: -; v_call: TRBV19; j_call: TRBJ1-1; cdr3_aa: CASTQDRINTEAFF; cdr3_nt: TGTGCCAGTACCCAGGACAGAATAAACACTGAAGCTTTCTTT
clone_size: -; d_call: -; v_call: TRBV9; j_call: TRBJ2-7; cdr3_aa: CASSVGGFSYEQYF; cdr3_nt: TGTGCCAGCAGCGTAGGGGGCTTCTCCTACGAGCAGTACTTC
clone_size: -; d_call: -; v_call: TRBV5-1; j_call: TRBJ1-6; cdr3_aa: CASSLGGQSNSPLHF; cdr3_nt: TGCGCCAGCAGCTTGGGTGGGCAGTCTAATTCACCCCTCCACTTT
clone_size: -; d_call: -; v_call: TRBV14; j_call: TRBJ2-7; cdr3_aa: CASSQVPPQGSQYF; cdr3_nt: TGTGCCAGCAGCCAAGTACCTCCACAGGGCTCTCAGTACTTC
clone_size: -; d_call: TRBD1; v_call: TRBV10-2; j_call: TRBJ2-4; cdr3_aa: CASSDRGLAKNIQYF; cdr3_nt: TGCGCCAGCAGCGACAGGGGGCTTGCCAAAAACATTCAGTACTTC
clone_size: -; d_call: -; v_call: TRBV7-9; j_call: TRBJ1-1; cdr3_aa: CASSWGNGEAFF; cdr3_nt: TGTGCCAGCAGCTGGGGCAACGGCGAAGCTTTCTTT
clone_size: -; d_call: -; v_call: TRBV4-1; j_call: TRBJ2-2; cdr3_aa: CASSQEQGGTGELFF; cdr3_nt: TGCGCCAGCAGCCAAGAACAGGGTGGCACCGGGGAGCTGTTTTTT
clone_size: -; d_call: -; v_call: TRBV7-2; j_call: TRBJ1-3; cdr3_aa: CASSPDGGYGNTIYF; cdr3_nt: TGTGCCAGCAGCCCTGATGGAGGGTACGGAAACACCATATATTTT
clone_size: -; d_call: TRBD1; v_call: TRBV18; j_call: TRBJ2-2; cdr3_aa: CASSQDRGPTGELFF; cdr3_nt: TGTGCCAGCTCACAAGACAGGGGGCCAACCGGGGAGCTGTTTTTT
clone_size: -; d_call: -; v_call: TRBV5-1; j_call: TRBJ1-2; cdr3_aa: CASSLWGVGGYTF; cdr3_nt: TGCGCCAGCAGCTTGTGGGGGGTCGGCGGCTACACCTTC
clone_size: -; d_call: TRBD1; v_call: TRBV11-2; j_call: TRBJ1-1; cdr3_aa: CASSPGTGEVEAFF; cdr3_nt: TGTGCCAGCAGCCCCGGGACAGGGGAGGTTGAAGCTTTCTTT
clone_size: -; d_call: -; v_call: TRBV29-1; j_call: TRBJ2-7; cdr3_aa: CSVEDRSSYEQYF; cdr3_nt: TGCAGCGTTGAAGATCGCAGCTCCTACGAGCAGTACTTC
clone_size: -; d_call: TRBD1; v_call: TRBV2; j_call: TRBJ1-5; cdr3_aa: CASTDAGTGVYQPQHF; cdr3_nt: TGTGCCAGCACTGACGCCGGGACAGGGGTTTATCAGCCCCAGCATTTT
clone_size: -; d_call: -; v_call: TRBV6-6; j_call: TRBJ1-5; cdr3_aa: CASSYSLGPGNQPQHF; cdr3_nt: TGTGCCAGCAGTTACTCTCTGGGCCCCGGCAATCAGCCCCAGCATTTT
clone_size: -; d_call: TRBD1; v_call: TRBV28; j_call: TRBJ1-2; cdr3_aa: CASRPGTVISRGYTF; cdr3_nt: TGTGCCAGCAGGCCTGGGACAGTGATTTCGAGAGGCTACACCTTC
clone_size: -; d_call: TRBD1; v_call: TRBV6-1; j_call: TRBJ2-7; cdr3_aa: CASSEVTGGPYEQYF; cdr3_nt: TGTGCCAGCAGTGAAGTAACAGGGGGACCCTACGAGCAGTACTTC
clone_size: -; d_call: TRBD1; v_call: TRBV7-6; j_call: TRBJ1-1; cdr3_aa: CASSLSELPPRQGEGTEAFF; cdr3_nt: TGTGCCAGCAGCCTAAGCGAACTACCACCCCGACAGGGGGAAGGGACTGAAGCTTTCTTT
clone_size: -; d_call: TRBD2; v_call: TRBV5-6; j_call: TRBJ2-7; cdr3_aa: CASSFLSGPISYEQYF; cdr3_nt: TGTGCCAGCAGCTTCCTTAGCGGGCCAATTTCCTACGAGCAGTACTTC
clone_size: once; d_call: -; v_call: TRBV9; j_call: TRBJ1-2; cdr3_aa: CASSAHWTAPNYGYTF; cdr3_nt: TGTGCCAGCAGCGCCCATTGGACAGCGCCTAACTATGGCTACACCTTC
clone_size: -; d_call: TRBD2; v_call: TRBV15; j_call: TRBJ2-2; cdr3_aa: CATSRDFAAGGPNTGELFF; cdr3_nt: TGTGCCACCAGCAGAGATTTCGCAGCGGGGGGCCCTAACACCGGGGAGCTGTTTTTT
clone_size: once; d_call: -; v_call: TRBV5-6; j_call: TRBJ1-1; cdr3_aa: CASSLVTSEAFF; cdr3_nt: TGTGCCAGCAGCTTGGTCACTTCTGAAGCTTTCTTT
clone_size: -; d_call: -; v_call: TRBV5-4; j_call: TRBJ2-2; cdr3_aa: CASSRLEDLTGELFF; cdr3_nt: TGTGCCAGCAGCCGGCTTGAGGATCTCACCGGGGAGCTGTTTTTT